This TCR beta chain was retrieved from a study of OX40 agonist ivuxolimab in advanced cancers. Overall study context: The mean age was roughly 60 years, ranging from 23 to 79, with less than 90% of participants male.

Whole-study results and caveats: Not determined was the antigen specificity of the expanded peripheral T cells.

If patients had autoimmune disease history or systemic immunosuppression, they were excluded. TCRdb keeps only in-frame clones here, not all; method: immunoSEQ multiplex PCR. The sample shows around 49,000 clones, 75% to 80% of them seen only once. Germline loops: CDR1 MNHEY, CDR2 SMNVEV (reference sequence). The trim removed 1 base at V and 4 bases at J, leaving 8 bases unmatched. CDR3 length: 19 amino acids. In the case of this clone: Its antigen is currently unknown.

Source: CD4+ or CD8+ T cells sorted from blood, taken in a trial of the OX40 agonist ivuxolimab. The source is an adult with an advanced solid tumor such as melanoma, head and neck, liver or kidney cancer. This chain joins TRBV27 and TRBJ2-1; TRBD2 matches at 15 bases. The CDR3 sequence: CASSLWTSGRALKYNEQFF. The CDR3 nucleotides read TGTGCCAGCAGTTTATGGACTAGCGGGAGGGCCTTGAAGTACAATGAGCAGTTCTTC.